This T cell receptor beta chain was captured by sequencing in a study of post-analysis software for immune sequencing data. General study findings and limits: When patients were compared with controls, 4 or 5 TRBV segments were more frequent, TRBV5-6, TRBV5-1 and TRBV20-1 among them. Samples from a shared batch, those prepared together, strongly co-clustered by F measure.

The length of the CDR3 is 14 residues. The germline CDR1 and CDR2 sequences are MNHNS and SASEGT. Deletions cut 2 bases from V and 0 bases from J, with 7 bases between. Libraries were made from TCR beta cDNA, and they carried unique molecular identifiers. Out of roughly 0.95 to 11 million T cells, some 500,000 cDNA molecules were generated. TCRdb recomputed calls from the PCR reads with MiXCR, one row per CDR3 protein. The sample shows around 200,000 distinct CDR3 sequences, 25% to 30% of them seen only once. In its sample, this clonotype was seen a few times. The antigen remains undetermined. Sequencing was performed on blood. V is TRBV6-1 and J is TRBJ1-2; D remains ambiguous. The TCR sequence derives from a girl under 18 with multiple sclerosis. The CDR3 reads CASSERLSNYGYTF. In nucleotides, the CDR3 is TGTGCCAGCAGTGAACGTCTATCTAACTATGGCTACACCTTC.